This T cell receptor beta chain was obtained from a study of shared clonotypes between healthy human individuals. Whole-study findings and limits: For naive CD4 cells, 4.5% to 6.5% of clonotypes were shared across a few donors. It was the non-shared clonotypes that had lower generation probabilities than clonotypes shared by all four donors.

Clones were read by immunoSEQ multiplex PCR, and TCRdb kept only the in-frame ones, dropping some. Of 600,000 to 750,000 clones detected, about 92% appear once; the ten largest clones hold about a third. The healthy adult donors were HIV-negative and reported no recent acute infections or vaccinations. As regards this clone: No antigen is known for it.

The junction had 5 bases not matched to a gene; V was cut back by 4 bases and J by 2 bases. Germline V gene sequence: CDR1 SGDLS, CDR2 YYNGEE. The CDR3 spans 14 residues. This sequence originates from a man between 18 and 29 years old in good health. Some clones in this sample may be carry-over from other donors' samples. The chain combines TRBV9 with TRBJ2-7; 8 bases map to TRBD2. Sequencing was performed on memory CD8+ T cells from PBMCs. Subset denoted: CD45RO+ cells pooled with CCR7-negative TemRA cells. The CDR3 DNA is TGTGCCAGCAGCCCGGGAGGGTCCGCCTACGAGCAGTACTTC. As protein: CASSPGGSAYEQYF.